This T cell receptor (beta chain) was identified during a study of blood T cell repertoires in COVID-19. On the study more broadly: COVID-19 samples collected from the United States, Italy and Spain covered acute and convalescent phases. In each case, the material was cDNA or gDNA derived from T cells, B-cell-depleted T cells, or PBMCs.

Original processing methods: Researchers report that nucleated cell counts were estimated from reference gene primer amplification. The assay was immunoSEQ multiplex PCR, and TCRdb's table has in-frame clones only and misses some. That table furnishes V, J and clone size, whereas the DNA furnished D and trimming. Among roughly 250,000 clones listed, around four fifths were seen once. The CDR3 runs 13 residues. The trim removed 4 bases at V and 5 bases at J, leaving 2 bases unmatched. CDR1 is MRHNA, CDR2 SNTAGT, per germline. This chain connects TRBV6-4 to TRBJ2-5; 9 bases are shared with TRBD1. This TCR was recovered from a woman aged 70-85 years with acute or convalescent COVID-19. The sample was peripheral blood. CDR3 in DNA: TGTGCCAGCAGTGGGGGGACAGGGGAGACCCAGTACTTC. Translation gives CASSGGTGETQYF.